This TCR beta chain appears in the sequencing data of a study of cytomegalovirus exposure and HLA in healthy donors. The CDR3 loop spans 16 amino acids. Germline V CDR1 and CDR2: MNHNS, SASEGT. V dropped 2 bases and J dropped 1 base, with 12 bases sitting between them. The PCR contained 60 Vbeta and 13 Jbeta primers. The protocol was immunoSEQ multiplex PCR, while the TCRdb copy is restricted to in-frame clones and leaves out a portion. The sample yields about 52,000 clones, 55% to 85% seen once. The specimen sequenced was PBMCs. The V and J genes are TRBV6-1 and TRBJ1-5, with a weak D call TRBD1 (5 bases). The TCR was taken from a woman between 50 and 59 years old in good health and CMV-seronegative. CDR3 nucleotide sequence: TGTGCCAGCAGTGAATGGGAGGGGTCGAGCAATCAGCCCCAGCATTTT. Encoded protein: CASSEWEGSSNQPQHF.